The 12 T cell receptor beta chains listed next were all sequenced from one sample in a study of blood T cell repertoires in COVID-19. TCRdb keeps only in-frame clones here, not all; method: immunoSEQ multiplex PCR. Of 70,000 or so clones listed, approximately 90% are singletons. The sequencing input was peripheral blood. The source is a woman aged 50 to 60 with acute or convalescent COVID-19.

This chain joins TRBV5-5 and TRBJ2-1, with TRBD1 identical over 8 bases. After removal of 0 bases from V and 2 bases from J, the junction contained 4 bases not matched to a gene. Germline values: CDR1 SGHKS, CDR2 YYEKEE (reference sequence). CDR3 length equals 16 residues. CDR3: CASSLEGDRTYNEQFF. As DNA, the CDR3 is TGTGCCAGCAGCTTGGAAGGGGACAGGACCTACAATGAGCAGTTCTTC.

This clone is a singleton in its sample. J is TRBJ2-7 and V is TRBV15; 7 bases match TRBD1. V lost 8 bases and J lost 2; bases outside the gene matches: 12. Germline loops: CDR1 LNHNV, CDR2 YYDKDF (reference sequence). The CDR3 length is 15 residues. The chain's CDR3 is CATSNLGQNPYEQYF. The CDR3 DNA reads TGTGCCACCTCCAACTTGGGACAGAACCCCTACGAGCAGTACTTC.

This clone was seen only a few times. V usage is TRBV2 and J usage is TRBJ1-5; 9 bases map to TRBD1. V dropped 4 bases and J dropped 2; count of bases not matched to a gene: 3. Looked up from germline, CDR1 is SNHLY and CDR2 is FYNNEI. The CDR3 sequence is 15 residues long. The CDR3: CASSVRTGGNQPQHF. For the CDR3, the DNA is TGTGCCAGCAGTGTCCGGACAGGGGGCAATCAGCCCCAGCATTTT.

This sequence joins TRBV19 and TRBJ1-2, with 7 bases fitting TRBD1. Looked up from germline, CDR1 is LNHDA and CDR2 is SQIVND (reference sequence). This CDR3 region has 15 residues. The V and J ends lost 8 bases and 0 bases, in that order; junction bases with no gene match: 9. The CDR3 region has the DNA TGTGCCAGTGGGGACAGATCCTCGGCTAACTATGGCTACACCTTC. Translated, it gives CASGDRSSANYGYTF.

The chain employs TRBV27 and TRBJ2-1, with D possibly matching TRBD1 (5 bases). Trimming took 4 bases from V and 0 from J, leaving 22 bases between them. Per germline, CDR1 MNHEY and CDR2 SMNVEV (reference sequence). This CDR3 is built from 19 residues. CDR3 in DNA: TGTGCCAGCAGTTCCCTAAATTCTGACAGCTATAGCTCCTACAATGAGCAGTTCTTC. As protein: CASSSLNSDSYSSYNEQFF.

The gene calls are TRBV6-6 and TRBJ1-1; tentatively, D is TRBD1 (5 bases). The CDR3 runs to 13 residues. Trimming cost V 7 bases and J 2 bases, with 11 bases left between them. CDR1 is MNHNY, CDR2 SVGAGI, per germline (reference sequence). This CDR3 is CASIWGGNTEAFF. CDR3 in DNA: TGTGCCAGCATCTGGGGGGGAAACACTGAAGCTTTCTTT.

V usage is TRBV2 and J usage is TRBJ1-2, with D possibly being TRBD1 (6 bases). The germline V gene has CDR1 SNHLY and CDR2 FYNNEI. The length of the CDR3 is 16 residues. V lost 6 bases to trimming and J lost 0 bases, with 17 bases between them. The CDR3 spells CASSLINRASNYGYTF. The CDR3 region has the DNA TGTGCCAGCAGCCTCATTAACAGGGCTTCTAACTATGGCTACACCTTC.

This chain links TRBV28 with TRBJ2-7, with 10 bases aligning to TRBD1. This CDR3 has 13 residues. V dropped 4 bases and J dropped 6; count of bases not matched to a gene: 3. Germline CDR1 reads MDHEN; CDR2 reads SYDVKM. In DNA, the CDR3 is TGTGCCAGCAGTTCCGGACAGGGGGGCGAGCAGTACTTC. As protein: CASSSGQGGEQYF.

DNA of the CDR3: TGTGCCAGCAGTGGCAGGGCGACGGGCTATTCACCCCTCCACTTT. This sequence encodes CASSGRATGYSPLHF. V is TRBV27 and J is TRBJ1-6; TRBD1 is a possible D gene (5 bases). Per germline, CDR1 MNHEY and CDR2 SMNVEV (reference sequence). The CDR3 length is 15 residues. V was trimmed by 5 bases and J by 8 bases, leaving 16 bases between them.

The gene calls are TRBV19 and TRBJ2-7, with D maybe TRBD1 (6 bases). V was clipped by 1 base and J by 0 bases, with 19 bases between them. CDR1 and CDR2 from the germline V gene are LNHDA and SQIVND (reference sequence). The CDR3 covers 18 residues. In DNA form, the CDR3 reads TGTGCCAGTAGTATAGCGTACTCGAGGGACACCTTCTCCTACGAGCAGTACTTC. Translating it yields CASSIAYSRDTFSYEQYF.

The chain carries TRBV7-2 and TRBJ1-5; 7 nucleotides agree with TRBD1. This CDR3 spans 16 amino acids. Germline V gene sequence: CDR1 SGHTA, CDR2 FQGNSA. Unmatched junction bases numbered 11, after V lost 3 bases and J lost 6 bases. This CDR3 is CASSFYTGVGGQPQHF. The CDR3, as DNA: TGTGCCAGCAGCTTTTATACAGGGGTCGGAGGTCAGCCCCAGCATTTT.

V is TRBV9 and J is TRBJ2-7; 8 nucleotides match TRBD2. This CDR3 contains 15 residues. The V segment lost 4 bases and the J segment 4 bases; nucleotides outside the gene matches: 10. The germline CDR1 and CDR2 sequences are SGDLS and YYNGEE. Here the CDR3 reads CASSLGTSNVYEQYF. CDR3 bases: TGTGCCAGCAGCTTGGGGACTAGTAATGTGTACGAGCAGTACTTC.